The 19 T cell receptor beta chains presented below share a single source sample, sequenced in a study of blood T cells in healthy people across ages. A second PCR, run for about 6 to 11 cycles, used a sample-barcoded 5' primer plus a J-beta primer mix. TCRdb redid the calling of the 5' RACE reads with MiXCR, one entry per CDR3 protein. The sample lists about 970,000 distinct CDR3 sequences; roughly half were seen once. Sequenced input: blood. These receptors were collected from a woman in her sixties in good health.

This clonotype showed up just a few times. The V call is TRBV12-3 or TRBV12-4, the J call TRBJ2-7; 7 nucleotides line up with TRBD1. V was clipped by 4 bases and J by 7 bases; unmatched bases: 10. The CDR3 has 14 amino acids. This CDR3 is CASSSRQGVEEQYF. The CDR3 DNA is TGTGCCAGCAGTTCCAGACAGGGAGTTGAGGAGCAGTACTTC.

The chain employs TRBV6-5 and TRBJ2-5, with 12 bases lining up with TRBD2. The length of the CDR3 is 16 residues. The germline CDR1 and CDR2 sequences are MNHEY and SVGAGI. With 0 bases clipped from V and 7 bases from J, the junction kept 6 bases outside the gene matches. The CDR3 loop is CASSYSASGRVVTQYF. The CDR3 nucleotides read TGTGCCAGCAGTTACTCTGCTAGCGGGAGGGTCGTGACCCAGTACTTC.

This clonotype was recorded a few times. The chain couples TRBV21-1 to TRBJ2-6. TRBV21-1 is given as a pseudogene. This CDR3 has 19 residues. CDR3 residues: CASTKKDGSSRTGANVLTF. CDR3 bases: TGTGCCAGCACCAAAAAGGACGGTAGCTCTCGGACTGGGGCCAACGTCCTGACTTTC.

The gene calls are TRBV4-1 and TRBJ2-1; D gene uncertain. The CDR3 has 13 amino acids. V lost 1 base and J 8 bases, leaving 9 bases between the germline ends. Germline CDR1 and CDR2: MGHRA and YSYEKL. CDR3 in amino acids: CASSQVGGHEQFF. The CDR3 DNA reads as TGCGCCAGCAGCCAAGTAGGCGGCCATGAGCAGTTCTTC.

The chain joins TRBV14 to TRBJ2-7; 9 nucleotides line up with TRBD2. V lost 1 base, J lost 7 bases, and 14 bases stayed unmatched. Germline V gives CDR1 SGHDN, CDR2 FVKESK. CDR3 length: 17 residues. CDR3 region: CASSQGRAGGPLVEQYF. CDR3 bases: TGTGCCAGCAGCCAAGGCCGGGCGGGAGGGCCGTTAGTTGAGCAGTACTTC.

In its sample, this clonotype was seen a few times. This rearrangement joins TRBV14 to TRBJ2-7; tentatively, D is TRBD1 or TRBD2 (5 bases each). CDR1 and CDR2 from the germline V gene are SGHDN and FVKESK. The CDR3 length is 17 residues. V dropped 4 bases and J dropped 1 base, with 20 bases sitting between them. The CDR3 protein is CASSRGIPGRISYEQYF. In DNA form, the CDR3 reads TGTGCCAGCAGCCGCGGAATTCCGGGACGGATTTCCTACGAGCAGTACTTC.

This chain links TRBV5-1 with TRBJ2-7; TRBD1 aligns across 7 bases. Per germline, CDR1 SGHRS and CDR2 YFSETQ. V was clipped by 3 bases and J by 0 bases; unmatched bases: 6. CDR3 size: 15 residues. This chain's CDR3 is CASSYLTGISYEQYV. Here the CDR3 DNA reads TGCGCCAGCAGCTATCTGACAGGGATCTCCTACGAGCAGTACGTC.

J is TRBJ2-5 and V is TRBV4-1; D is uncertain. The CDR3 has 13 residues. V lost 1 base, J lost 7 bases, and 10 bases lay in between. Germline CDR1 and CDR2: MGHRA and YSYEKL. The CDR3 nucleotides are TGCGCCAGCAGCCAAGTAGGTGCTGGGACCCAGTACTTC. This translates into CASSQVGAGTQYF.

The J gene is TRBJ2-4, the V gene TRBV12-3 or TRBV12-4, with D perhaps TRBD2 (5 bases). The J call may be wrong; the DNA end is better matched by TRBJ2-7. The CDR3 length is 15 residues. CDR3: CASSSLGSLGYEQYF. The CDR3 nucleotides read TGTGCCAGCAGTTCTCTAGGGAGTCTCGGGTACGAGCAGTACTTC.

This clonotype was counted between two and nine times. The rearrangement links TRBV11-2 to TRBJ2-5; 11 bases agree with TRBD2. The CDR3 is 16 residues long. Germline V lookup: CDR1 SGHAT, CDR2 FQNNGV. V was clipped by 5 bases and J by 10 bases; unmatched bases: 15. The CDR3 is CASSLLAGGQGGDQYF. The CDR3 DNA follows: TGTGCCAGCAGCCTGTTAGCGGGGGGGCAGGGAGGGGACCAGTACTTC. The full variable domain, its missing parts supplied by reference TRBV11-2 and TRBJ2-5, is EAGVAQSPRYKIIEKRQSVAFWCNPISGHATLYWYQQILGQGPKLLIQFQNNGVVDDSQLPKDRFSAERLKGVDSTLKIQPAKLEDSAVYLCASSLLAGGQGGDQYFGPGTRLLVL.

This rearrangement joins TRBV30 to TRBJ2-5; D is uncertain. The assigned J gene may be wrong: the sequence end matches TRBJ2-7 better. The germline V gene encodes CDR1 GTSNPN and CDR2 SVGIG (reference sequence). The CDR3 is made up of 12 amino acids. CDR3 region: CAWSHTTLEQYF. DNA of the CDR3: TGTGCCTGGAGTCATACTACACTCGAGCAGTACTTC.

CDR3 in amino acids: CASSDPKYEQYF. CDR3 DNA: TGTGCCAGCAGTGATCCGAAGTACGAGCAGTACTTC. V and J are TRBV2 and TRBJ2-7; D unresolved. There are 12 residues in the CDR3. Trimming took off 3 bases at V and 4 bases at J, with 7 bases between the two ends. The V gene's germline CDR1 is SNHLY and CDR2 FYNNEI.

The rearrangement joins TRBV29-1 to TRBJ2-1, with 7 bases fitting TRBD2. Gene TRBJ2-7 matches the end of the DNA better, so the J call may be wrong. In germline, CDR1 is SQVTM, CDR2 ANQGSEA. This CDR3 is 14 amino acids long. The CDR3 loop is CSVGLAASYNEQYF. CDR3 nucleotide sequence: TGCAGCGTTGGCCTAGCGGCCTCCTACAATGAGCAGTACTTC.

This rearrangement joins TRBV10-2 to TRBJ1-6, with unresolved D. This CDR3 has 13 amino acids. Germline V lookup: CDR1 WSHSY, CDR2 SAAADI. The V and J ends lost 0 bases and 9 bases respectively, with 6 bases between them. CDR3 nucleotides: TGCGCCAGCAGTGAGTCATTTTCTTCACCCCTCCACTTT. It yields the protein CASSESFSSPLHF.

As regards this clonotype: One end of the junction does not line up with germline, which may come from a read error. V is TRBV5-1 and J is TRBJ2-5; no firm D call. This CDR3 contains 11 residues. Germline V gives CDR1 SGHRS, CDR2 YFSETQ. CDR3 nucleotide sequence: TGTACCAGCAGCTCCCCACTTCAGCAGTACTTC. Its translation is CTSSSPLQQYF.

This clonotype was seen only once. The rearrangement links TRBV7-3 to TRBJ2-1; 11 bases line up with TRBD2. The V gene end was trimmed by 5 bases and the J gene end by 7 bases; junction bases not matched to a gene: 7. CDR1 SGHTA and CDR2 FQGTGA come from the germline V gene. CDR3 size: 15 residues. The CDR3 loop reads CASSLSGLAVNEQFF. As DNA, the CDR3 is TGTGCCAGCAGCCTATCGGGACTAGCGGTAAATGAGCAGTTCTTC. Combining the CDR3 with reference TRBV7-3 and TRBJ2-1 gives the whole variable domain GAGVSQTPSNKVTEKGKYVELRCDPISGHTALYWYRQSLGQGPEFLIYFQGTGAADDSGLPNDRFFAVRPEGSVSTLKIQRTERGDSAVYLCASSLSGLAVNEQFFGPGTRLTVL.

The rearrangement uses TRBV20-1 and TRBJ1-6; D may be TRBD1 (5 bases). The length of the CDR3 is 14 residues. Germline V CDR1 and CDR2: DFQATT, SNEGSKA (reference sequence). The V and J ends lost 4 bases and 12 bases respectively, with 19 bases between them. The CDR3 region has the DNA TGCAGTGCTAAACAGGCACAGATAAACCTACCCCTCCACTTT. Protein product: CSAKQAQINLPLHF.

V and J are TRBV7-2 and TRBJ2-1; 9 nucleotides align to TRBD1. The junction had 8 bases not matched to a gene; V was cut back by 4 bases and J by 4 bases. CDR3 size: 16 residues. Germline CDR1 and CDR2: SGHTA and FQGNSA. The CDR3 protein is CASSSRTGGAYNEQFF. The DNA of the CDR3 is TGTGCCAGCAGCTCAAGAACAGGGGGCGCATACAATGAGCAGTTCTTC.

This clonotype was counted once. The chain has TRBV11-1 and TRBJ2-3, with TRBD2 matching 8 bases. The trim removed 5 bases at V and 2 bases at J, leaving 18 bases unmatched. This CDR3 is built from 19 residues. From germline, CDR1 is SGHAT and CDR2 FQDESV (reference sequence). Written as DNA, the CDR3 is TGTGCCAGCAGCCCTTGGGTAGCGGGAACCCTTCCCCACACAGATACGCAGTATTTT. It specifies CASSPWVAGTLPHTDTQYF.